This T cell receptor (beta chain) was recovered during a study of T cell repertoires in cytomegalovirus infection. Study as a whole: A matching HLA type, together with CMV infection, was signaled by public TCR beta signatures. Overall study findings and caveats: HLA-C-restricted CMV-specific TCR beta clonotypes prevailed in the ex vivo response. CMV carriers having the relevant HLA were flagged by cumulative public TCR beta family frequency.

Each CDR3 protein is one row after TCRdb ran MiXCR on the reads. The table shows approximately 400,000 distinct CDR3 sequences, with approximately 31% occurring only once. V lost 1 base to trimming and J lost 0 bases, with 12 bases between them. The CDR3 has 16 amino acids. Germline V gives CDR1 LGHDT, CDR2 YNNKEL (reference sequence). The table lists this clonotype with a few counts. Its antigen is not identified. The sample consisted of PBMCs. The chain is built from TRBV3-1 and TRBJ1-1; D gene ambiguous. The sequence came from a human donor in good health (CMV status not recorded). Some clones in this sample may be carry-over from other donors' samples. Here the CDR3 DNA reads TGTGCCAGCAGCCAAGTCAGCAGAAACCTGAACACTGAAGCTTTCTTT. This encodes CASSQVSRNLNTEAFF.